A single sample is the source of the 19 T cell receptor beta chains below, sequenced in a study of blood T cell repertoires in COVID-19. Method: immunoSEQ multiplex PCR; TCRdb's copy keeps in-frame clones and lacks some. Of roughly 200,000 clones listed, 75% to 90% are singletons. Sequencing was done on a sample of peripheral blood. The receptor set was obtained from a woman aged 60 to 75 with acute or convalescent COVID-19.

J is TRBJ1-3 and V is TRBV7-9; D is perhaps TRBD1 (6 bases). Germline lookup yields CDR1 SEHNR and CDR2 FQNEAQ (reference sequence). The V and J ends lost 1 base and 3 bases respectively, with 7 bases between them. The length of the CDR3 is 14 residues. CDR3 sequence (DNA): TGTGCCAGCAGCTTAGAGACAGGTGGAAACACCATATATTTT. Translating gives CASSLETGGNTIYF.

This rearrangement joins TRBV19 to TRBJ2-2; possibly TRBD2 for D (5 bases). CDR3 length: 15 amino acids. Germline assignment: CDR1 LNHDA and CDR2 SQIVND (reference sequence). Trimming took 6 bases from V and 7 from J, leaving 18 bases between them. The CDR3 reads CASSTRPGGNGELFF. The CDR3 DNA reads as TGTGCCAGTAGCACCCGGCCCGGAGGAAACGGGGAGCTGTTTTTT.

The rearrangement links TRBV6-5 to TRBJ1-2; D is unresolved. This CDR3 spans 13 amino acids. Germline V gives CDR1 MNHEY, CDR2 SVGAGI. Trimming removed 7 bases from V and 2 bases from J, with 11 bases in between. The CDR3 DNA sequence: TGTGCCAGCAAGTACGGTGAGAACTATGGCTACACCTTC. It specifies CASKYGENYGYTF.

CDR3 residues: CASSLRDSIVSYEQYF. The CDR3 DNA reads as TGTGCCAGCAGCTTAAGGGACTCCATTGTTTCCTACGAGCAGTACTTC. The chain links TRBV7-2 to TRBJ2-7; D is perhaps TRBD2 (6 bases). The CDR3 length is 16 residues. CDR1 is SGHTA and CDR2 is FQGNSA in the germline V gene. V lost 2 bases, J lost 1 base, and 15 bases lay in between.

V gene TRBV5-1 combines with J gene TRBJ1-2, with no clear D. In germline, CDR1 is SGHRS, CDR2 YFSETQ. This CDR3 spans 15 amino acids. V lost 0 bases and J lost 3, with 12 bases in between. The CDR3 region is CASSLASIGYYGYTF. The CDR3 bases are TGCGCCAGCAGCTTGGCTTCCATCGGGTACTATGGCTACACCTTC.

The V call is TRBV5-1, the J call TRBJ1-1; D not resolved. Germline V gene lookup returns CDR1 SGHRS and CDR2 YFSETQ. The V end was cut by 0 bases, the J end by 4 bases, with 10 bases between. The CDR3 totals 14 residues. In DNA, the CDR3 is TGCGCCAGCAGCTTGGACGGCGGAGTCACTGAAGCTTTCTTT. It codes for CASSLDGGVTEAFF.

This clone was observed a few times. The chain couples TRBV5-5 to TRBJ1-5; D unresolved. Trimming cost V 0 bases and J 2 bases, with 9 bases left between them. The CDR3 totals 15 residues. Germline V CDR1 and CDR2: SGHKS, YYEKEE (reference sequence). The chain's CDR3 is CASSLGLSGNQPQHF. The CDR3 nucleotides are TGTGCCAGCAGCTTGGGACTGTCGGGCAATCAGCCCCAGCATTTT. The whole variable domain, remainder taken from reference TRBV5-5 and TRBJ1-5, is DAGVTQSPTHLIKTRGQQVTLRCSPISGHKSVSWYQQVLGQGPQFIFQYYEKEERGRGNFPDRFSARQFPNYSSELNVNALLLGDSALYLCASSLGLSGNQPQHFGDGTRLSIL.

A few counts support this clone. V and J are TRBV2 and TRBJ1-6; D unresolved. CDR1 is SNHLY and CDR2 is FYNNEI in the germline V gene. The CDR3 is 13 amino acids. V was trimmed by 7 bases and J by 11 bases, leaving 15 bases between them. The CDR3 DNA follows: TGTGCCAGCAATTCTCTCGCCGAGACACCCCTCCACTTT. It encodes CASNSLAETPLHF.

The chain has TRBV5-1 and TRBJ2-1, with D possibly TRBD2 on 6 matching bases. This CDR3 spans 15 amino acids. V was pared by 4 bases and J by 6 bases, with 17 bases between. Per the germline V gene, CDR1 is SGHRS and CDR2 is YFSETQ. CDR3 residues: CASSRAPGSTNEQFF. In DNA, the CDR3 is TGCGCCAGCAGCCGGGCCCCCGGGAGTACCAATGAGCAGTTCTTC.

The chain is built from TRBV15 and TRBJ1-5, with D possibly being TRBD1 (5 bases). Germline CDR1 reads LNHNV; CDR2 reads YYDKDF (reference sequence). This CDR3 is built from 16 residues. The V end lost 0 bases, the J end lost 5 bases, and 14 bases lay between the germline ends. The DNA of the CDR3 is TGTGCCACCAGCAGAGACCAAGGGCAGGGATATCAGCCCCAGCATTTT. This encodes CATSRDQGQGYQPQHF.

This clone was observed a single time. The V and J genes are TRBV11-2 and TRBJ2-2, with D possibly TRBD2 on 5 matching bases. Germline-derived CDR1 and CDR2 are SGHAT and FQNNGV. V was trimmed by 1 base and J by 1 base, leaving 10 bases between them. The CDR3 is 16 residues long. CDR3 sequence: CASSLARDWNTGELFF. In nucleotides, the CDR3 is TGTGCCAGCAGCTTAGCCCGGGATTGGAACACCGGGGAGCTGTTTTTT.

The chain recombines TRBV6-5 with TRBJ1-4, with D hard to call. The CDR3 has 15 residues. Germline CDR1 reads MNHEY; CDR2 reads SVGAGI. With 6 bases removed from V and 4 bases from J, the gap between germline ends came to 15 bases. The CDR3 DNA follows: TGTGCCAGCAGCGCAATTCAACAGAGTAATGAAAAACTGTTTTTT. This gives the protein CASSAIQQSNEKLFF.

CDR3 residues: CSVSPGLAQETQYF. In DNA, the CDR3 is TGCAGCGTTTCTCCGGGACTAGCGCAAGAGACCCAGTACTTC. The chain recombines TRBV29-1 with TRBJ2-5; 10 nucleotides line up with TRBD2. Losses at the gene ends were 5 bases for V and 2 bases for J; bases not matched to a gene: 5. CDR1 is SQVTM, CDR2 ANQGSEA, per germline. The CDR3 runs to 14 residues. Based on the CDR3 plus reference TRBV29-1 and TRBJ2-5, the full variable domain is SAVISQKPSRDICQRGTSLTIQCQVDSQVTMMFWYRQQPGQSLTLIATANQGSEATYESGFVIDKFPISRPNLTFSTLTVSNMSPEDSSIYLCSVSPGLAQETQYFGPGTRLLVL.

V and J are TRBV19 and TRBJ1-5, with D possibly matching TRBD1 (5 bases). The CDR3 is 17 amino acids. V was trimmed by 1 base and J by 0 bases, leaving 13 bases between them. Germline CDR1 and CDR2: LNHDA and SQIVND (reference sequence). The CDR3 sequence is CASSIGSDRPSNQPQHF. The CDR3 nucleotides are TGTGCCAGTAGTATAGGTTCCGACAGACCTAGCAATCAGCCCCAGCATTTT.

There are a few counts of this clone. The genes are TRBV18 and TRBJ1-1; D is ambiguous. Germline V gene data show CDR1 as KGHSH and CDR2 as LQKENI. There are 15 residues in the CDR3. The germline V and J ends were trimmed by 2 bases and 4 bases, with 14 bases remaining between them. This CDR3 reads CASSPRMGPGTEAFF. In DNA, the CDR3 is TGTGCCAGCTCACCAAGGATGGGCCCCGGCACTGAAGCTTTCTTT.

The chain carries TRBV5-1 and TRBJ2-3; 8 nucleotides align to TRBD2. V was pared by 0 bases and J by 1 base, with 4 bases of the junction left unmatched. Germline CDR1 and CDR2: SGHRS and YFSETQ. There are 16 residues in the CDR3. In DNA form, the CDR3 reads TGCGCCAGCAGCTTGGTCGGGCGGGAGGGCACAGATACGCAGTATTTT. Encoded protein: CASSLVGREGTDTQYF.

The chain uses TRBV19 and TRBJ2-3, with 7 bases fitting TRBD2. Germline CDR1 and CDR2: LNHDA and SQIVND (reference sequence). V gave up 3 bases and J gave up 5 bases; unmatched junction bases: 8. The CDR3 has 15 amino acids. CDR3 loop: CASSIGRAQGDTQYF. CDR3 DNA: TGTGCCAGTAGTATTGGGAGGGCCCAGGGAGATACGCAGTATTTT.

This clone was counted a single time. This chain joins TRBV28 and TRBJ1-5; D is unresolved. CDR3 length: 14 amino acids. Germline CDR1 MDHEN, CDR2 SYDVKM. V lost 5 bases, J lost 0 bases, and 8 bases lay in between. The CDR3 DNA follows: TGTGCCAGCAGTGTAGAGTATAGCAATCAGCCCCAGCATTTT. This translates into CASSVEYSNQPQHF.

CDR3 amino acids: CASKAAAGNQPQHF. The CDR3 DNA sequence: TGTGCCAGCAAAGCCGCGGCGGGCAATCAGCCCCAGCATTTT. The J gene is TRBJ1-5, the V gene TRBV6-5; D is undetermined. CDR1 MNHEY and CDR2 SVGAGI come from the germline V gene. CDR3 length: 14 residues. V was cut by 7 bases and J by 2 bases, with 12 bases left in between.